Presented here are 28 T cell receptor beta chains from one specimen sequenced in a study of blood T cell repertoires in COVID-19. The protocol was immunoSEQ multiplex PCR, while the TCRdb copy is restricted to in-frame clones and leaves out a portion. The data show about 89,000 clones, approximately 90% seen once. Sequencing was done on a sample of peripheral blood. These receptors came from a man aged 60 to 75 with acute or convalescent COVID-19.

The gene calls are TRBV7-2 and TRBJ2-7; possible D gene TRBD1, 5 bases. V lost 1 base and J lost 5, with 12 bases in between. This CDR3 region has 14 residues. The V gene's germline CDR1 is SGHTA and CDR2 FQGNSA. The DNA of the CDR3 is TGTGCCAGCAGCTTAGGCCCAGGGTCTCACGAGCAGTACTTC. As protein: CASSLGPGSHEQYF.

The chain uses TRBV4-1 and TRBJ2-7, with D maybe TRBD1 (6 bases). With 4 bases removed from V and 2 bases from J, the gap between germline ends came to 12 bases. This CDR3 region has 14 residues. The germline CDR1 and CDR2 sequences are MGHRA and YSYEKL. CDR3 DNA sequence: TGCGCCAGCAGCCTCAGACAGGCGGCCTACGAGCAGTACTTC. Residues: CASSLRQAAYEQYF.

This clone has a single count. V gene TRBV7-9 combines with J gene TRBJ2-7; TRBD2 aligns across 7 bases. Germline trimming cut 5 bases from V and 3 bases from J; bases unmatched to any gene: 7. Per the germline V gene, CDR1 is SEHNR and CDR2 is FQNEAQ (reference sequence). This CDR3 is built from 14 residues. CDR3 residues: CASSPPSGGYEQYF. The CDR3 DNA sequence: TGTGCCAGCAGCCCTCCGTCGGGGGGCTACGAGCAGTACTTC.

V gene TRBV5-1 combines with J gene TRBJ1-1; weak D call: TRBD1 (6 bases). Trimming took off 4 bases at V and 4 bases at J, with 14 bases between the two ends. This CDR3 is built from 14 residues. The germline V gene has CDR1 SGHRS and CDR2 YFSETQ. The CDR3, as DNA: TGCGCCAGCAGCCCCCAGGGGATCCCCACTGAAGCTTTCTTT. It yields the protein CASSPQGIPTEAFF.

This sequence joins TRBV12-5 and TRBJ2-4; TRBD1 might be the D (6 bases). The CDR3 covers 17 residues. Trimming shortened V by 0 bases and J by 0 bases, and 12 bases separated the two germline ends. CDR1 LGHNT and CDR2 FRNRAP come from the germline V gene. CDR3 coding DNA: TGTGCTAGTGGTTTGGTGACCGGGACATTAGCCAAAAACATTCAGTACTTC. It codes for CASGLVTGTLAKNIQYF.

About this clone itself: Relative to the germline gene, one junction end is altered; a read error may explain this. This chain joins TRBV12-3 or TRBV12-4 and TRBJ2-7, with D possibly TRBD1 on 6 matching bases. This CDR3 spans 13 amino acids. As DNA, the CDR3 is TGTGCCAGCACTTTAATTCAGGGGAGCGAGCAGTACTTC. Its translation is CASTLIQGSEQYF.

The chain is built from TRBV7-6 and TRBJ2-1; no clear D. The CDR3 length is 11 residues. Deletions cut 4 bases from V and 7 bases from J, with 5 bases between. In germline, CDR1 is SGHVS, CDR2 FNYEAQ. CDR3 nucleotides: TGTGCCAGCAGCTCTGAGAATGAGCAGTTCTTC. It encodes CASSSENEQFF.

The chain combines TRBV6-5 with TRBJ1-5; 8 nucleotides align to TRBD1. Germline V lookup: CDR1 MNHEY, CDR2 SVGAGI. The CDR3 has 13 amino acids. V dropped 5 bases and J dropped 6; count of bases not matched to a gene: 3. CDR3 loop: CASSQGASQPQHF. CDR3 sequence (DNA): TGTGCCAGCAGTCAGGGGGCGAGTCAGCCCCAGCATTTT.

The V gene is TRBV28, the J gene TRBJ2-2; TRBD2 might be the D (7 bases). V lost 7 bases, J lost 4 bases, and 16 bases lay in between. The CDR3 extends over 15 amino acids. From germline, CDR1 is MDHEN and CDR2 SYDVKM. This CDR3 is CASNPGGAGTGELFF. In DNA, the CDR3 is TGTGCCAGCAACCCTGGGGGGGCGGGCACCGGGGAGCTGTTTTTT.

The rearrangement links TRBV5-1 to TRBJ2-3; TRBD2 agrees at 16 bases. The J segment lost 2 bases and the V segment lost 4 bases, leaving 4 bases of the junction unmatched. The CDR3 length is 17 residues. Looked up from germline, CDR1 is SGHRS and CDR2 is YFSETQ. CDR3 DNA sequence: TGCGCCAGCAGCCCAGGGACTAGCGGGGGGGCCACAGATACGCAGTATTTT. Its protein is CASSPGTSGGATDTQYF.

V usage is TRBV28 and J usage is TRBJ2-5; 10 bases match TRBD1. Losses at the gene ends were 1 base for V and 4 bases for J; bases not matched to a gene: 9. CDR3 size: 17 residues. Germline V CDR1 and CDR2: MDHEN, SYDVKM. CDR3 in DNA: TGTGCCAGCAGTTTATTGGGTGGGACAGGGGACGGAGAGACCCAGTACTTC. Translated, it gives CASSLLGGTGDGETQYF.

This chain joins TRBV5-1 and TRBJ1-3; maybe TRBD1 (5 bases). Germline CDR1 SGHRS, CDR2 YFSETQ. V was trimmed by 0 bases and J by 4 bases, leaving 14 bases between them. There are 16 residues in the CDR3. The CDR3: CASSLVGAAEGNTIYF. The CDR3 coding sequence is TGCGCCAGCAGCTTGGTTGGGGCAGCTGAAGGAAACACCATATATTTT.

The V call is TRBV7-9, the J call TRBJ1-2; tentatively, D is TRBD1 (6 bases). The germline gives CDR1 SEHNR, CDR2 FQNEAQ (reference sequence). The germline V and J ends were trimmed by 5 bases and 8 bases, with 15 bases remaining between them. CDR3 length: 13 residues. CDR3 amino acids: CASSQATGRGYTF. The CDR3 bases are TGTGCCAGCAGCCAGGCGACAGGACGCGGCTACACCTTC.

This rearrangement joins TRBV29-1 to TRBJ2-3; TRBD2 matches at 8 bases. The CDR3 has 13 residues. Germline trimming cut 6 bases from V and 5 bases from J; bases unmatched to any gene: 7. Germline CDR1 SQVTM, CDR2 ANQGSEA. The CDR3 DNA reads as TGCAGCGTCTCCAGCGGGAGTCGAGATACGCAGTATTTT. Translation: CSVSSGSRDTQYF.

The chain has TRBV9 and TRBJ1-2; no reliable D call. The CDR3 runs to 12 residues. V was shortened by 9 bases and J by 8 bases, with 17 bases between the two germline ends. Germline V gene data show CDR1 as SGDLS and CDR2 as YYNGEE. The CDR3 is CAIYVGAGGYTF. The CDR3 DNA sequence: TGTGCCATCTATGTGGGCGCGGGCGGCTACACCTTC.

The chain carries TRBV7-3 and TRBJ2-2; 9 bases are shared with TRBD1. Trimming cost V 6 bases and J 4 bases; bases outside gene matches: 3. Germline lookup yields CDR1 SGHTA and CDR2 FQGTGA. The CDR3 is 14 residues long. In DNA, the CDR3 is TGTGCCAGCAGAAAGACAGGGGGCACCGGGGAGCTGTTTTTT. This gives the protein CASRKTGGTGELFF.

V usage is TRBV2 and J usage is TRBJ1-5; maybe TRBD1 (6 bases). V dropped 1 base and J dropped 6 bases, with 10 bases sitting between them. In germline, CDR1 is SNHLY, CDR2 FYNNEI. This CDR3 comprises 14 residues. CDR3 loop: CASSEGTGSQPQHF. CDR3 DNA sequence: TGTGCCAGCAGTGAAGGAACAGGGAGTCAGCCCCAGCATTTT.

The gene calls are TRBV5-1 and TRBJ1-5; TRBD1 matches 7 bases. Germline V lookup: CDR1 SGHRS, CDR2 YFSETQ. V gave up 2 bases and J gave up 2 bases; unmatched junction bases: 7. The CDR3 totals 16 residues. CDR3 DNA sequence: TGCGCCAGCAGCTTTGGTCCAGGGGGAGGCAATCAGCCCCAGCATTTT. It encodes CASSFGPGGGNQPQHF.

The V gene is TRBV19, the J gene TRBJ1-2; TRBD1 might be the D (6 bases). The germline V gene has CDR1 LNHDA and CDR2 SQIVND (reference sequence). The CDR3 spans 15 residues. Trimming cost V 4 bases and J 2 bases, with 14 bases left between them. CDR3 in amino acids: CASSTRGRGNYGYTF. DNA for the CDR3: TGTGCCAGTAGTACCCGGGGCAGGGGAAACTATGGCTACACCTTC.

This chain joins TRBV5-1 and TRBJ2-1; D possibly corresponds to TRBD2 (6 bases). Per germline, CDR1 SGHRS and CDR2 YFSETQ. The CDR3 spans 15 residues. Trimming took 0 bases from V and 10 from J, leaving 17 bases between them. CDR3 nucleotide sequence: TGCGCCAGCAGCTTGGCCTCGGGAAATAGCGGCGAGCAGTTCTTC. Translation gives CASSLASGNSGEQFF.

The chain uses TRBV19 and TRBJ2-7, with 11 bases fitting TRBD2. CDR1 LNHDA and CDR2 SQIVND come from the germline V gene (reference sequence). With 3 bases clipped from V and 4 bases from J, the junction kept 5 bases outside the gene matches. This CDR3 is built from 15 residues. The CDR3 loop is CASSIGSSGGYEQYF. As DNA, the CDR3 is TGTGCCAGTAGTATTGGGTCTAGCGGGGGGTACGAGCAGTACTTC.

This clone was counted only a few times. The chain links TRBV27 to TRBJ2-1; TRBD2 might be the D (7 bases). This CDR3 comprises 16 residues. The germline V gene has CDR1 MNHEY and CDR2 SMNVEV (reference sequence). V dropped 3 bases and J dropped 4 bases, with 16 bases sitting between them. CDR3 nucleotide sequence: TGTGCCAGCAGTTTTGAAGGCGGGGGCCTATACAATGAGCAGTTCTTC. Its translation: CASSFEGGGLYNEQFF.

The chain is built from TRBV3-1 (or the pseudogene TRBV3-2) and TRBJ2-7, with 14 bases fitting TRBD2. The CDR3 runs to 16 residues. V lost 1 base, J lost 4 bases, and 3 bases stayed unmatched. In germline, CDR1 is LGHDT, CDR2 YNNKEL (reference sequence). CDR3 DNA: TGTGCCAGCAGCCAAGGACTAGCGGGGGGGCTTTACGAGCAGTACTTC. Protein product: CASSQGLAGGLYEQYF.

The chain joins TRBV9 to TRBJ1-4; 7 bases map to TRBD1. Germline CDR1 is SGDLS and CDR2 is YYNGEE. Unmatched junction bases numbered 3, after V lost 1 base and J lost 3 bases. The CDR3 is 15 residues long. The DNA of the CDR3 is TGTGCCAGCAGCGTATGGGGGACAGCTAATGAAAAACTGTTTTTT. Its translation: CASSVWGTANEKLFF. The whole variable domain, remainder taken from reference TRBV9 and TRBJ1-4, is DSGVTQTPKHLITATGQRVTLRCSPRSGDLSVYWYQQSLDQGLQFLIQYYNGEERAKGNILERFSAQQFPDLHSELNLSSLELGDSALYFCASSVWGTANEKLFFGSGTQLSVL.

The chain combines TRBV5-6 with TRBJ2-4, with 8 bases aligning to TRBD2. This CDR3 contains 15 residues. The V gene end was trimmed by 1 base and the J gene end by 3 bases; junction bases not matched to a gene: 3. In germline, CDR1 is SGHDT, CDR2 YYEEEE. This CDR3 reads CASSLLRGDKNIQYF. In nucleotides, the CDR3 is TGTGCCAGCAGCTTGTTGCGGGGGGACAAAAACATTCAGTACTTC.

The table lists this clone with a count of one. The rearrangement links TRBV7-6 to TRBJ2-7; 7 nucleotides agree with TRBD2. V trimming: 5 bases; J trimming: 5 bases; junction bases outside the gene matches: 6. The CDR3 runs to 13 residues. CDR1 and CDR2 from the germline V gene are SGHVS and FNYEAQ. This CDR3 reads CASSPRGTNEQYF. CDR3 in DNA: TGTGCCAGCAGCCCGCGGGGGACGAACGAGCAGTACTTC.

The chain carries TRBV6-6 and TRBJ1-1; 11 bases are a match to TRBD1. Germline V CDR1 and CDR2: MNHNY, SVGAGI (reference sequence). The CDR3 is made up of 15 amino acids. The V gene end was trimmed by 6 bases and the J gene end by 7 bases; junction bases not matched to a gene: 10. CDR3 coding DNA: TGTGCCAGCAGCCACTCGGGGGGACAGGGGGATGAAGCTTTCTTT. It specifies CASSHSGGQGDEAFF.

V gene TRBV24-1 combines with J gene TRBJ2-7, with 8 bases identical to TRBD1. This CDR3 comprises 16 residues. The V gene's germline CDR1 is KGHDR and CDR2 SFDVKD. With 4 bases clipped from V and 1 base from J, the junction kept 8 bases outside the gene matches. CDR3 nucleotides: TGTGCCACCAGTGACTCTCGACAGGGGACATCCTACGAGCAGTACTTC. It encodes CATSDSRQGTSYEQYF.